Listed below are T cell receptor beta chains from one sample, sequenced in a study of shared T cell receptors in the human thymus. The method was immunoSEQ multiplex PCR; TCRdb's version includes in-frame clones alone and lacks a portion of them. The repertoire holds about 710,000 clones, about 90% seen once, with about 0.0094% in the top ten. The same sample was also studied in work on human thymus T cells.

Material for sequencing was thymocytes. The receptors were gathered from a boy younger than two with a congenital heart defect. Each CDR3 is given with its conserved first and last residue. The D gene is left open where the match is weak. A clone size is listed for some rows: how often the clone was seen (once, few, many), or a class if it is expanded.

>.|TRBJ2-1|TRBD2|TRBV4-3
CASSPPGLAPNEQFF
TGCGCCAGCAGCCCACCGGGACTAGCCCCCAATGAGCAGTTCTTC
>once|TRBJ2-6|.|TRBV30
CAWSVHGANVLTF
TGTGCCTGGAGTGTACATGGGGCCAACGTCCTGACTTTC
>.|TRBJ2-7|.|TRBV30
CAWWVGRDEQYF
TGTGCCTGGTGGGTCGGGCGGGACGAGCAGTACTTC
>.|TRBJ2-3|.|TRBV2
CASNQAESTDTQYF
TGTGCCAGCAATCAGGCAGAAAGCACAGATACGCAGTATTTT
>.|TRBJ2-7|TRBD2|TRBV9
CASSQAGTSYEQYF
TGTGCCAGCAGCCAAGCGGGAACTTCCTACGAGCAGTACTTC
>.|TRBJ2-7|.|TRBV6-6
CASSYGQAFYEQYF
TGTGCCAGCAGTTACGGGCAGGCGTTCTACGAGCAGTACTTC
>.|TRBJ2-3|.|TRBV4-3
CASSQDARDGGPNSTDTQYF
TGCGCCAGCAGCCAAGACGCACGTGACGGGGGGCCTAATAGCACAGATACGCAGTATTTT
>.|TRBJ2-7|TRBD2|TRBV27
CASSENPGLAVLYEQYF
TGTGCCAGCAGTGAAAACCCGGGACTAGCGGTGCTCTACGAGCAGTACTTC
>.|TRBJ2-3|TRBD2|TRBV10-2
CASILAGGSTDTQYF
TGCGCCAGCATACTAGCGGGGGGAAGCACAGATACGCAGTATTTT
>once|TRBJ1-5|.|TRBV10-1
CASSEADNQPQHF
TGCGCCAGCAGTGAGGCAGACAATCAGCCCCAGCATTTT
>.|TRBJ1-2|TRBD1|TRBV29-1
CSVARDRGRVYGYTF
TGCAGCGTTGCCCGGGACAGGGGGCGCGTCTATGGCTACACCTTC
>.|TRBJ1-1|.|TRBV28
CASTTGQLTCMNTEAFF
TGTGCCAGCACCACAGGGCAGCTAACTTGCATGAACACTGAAGCTTTCTTT
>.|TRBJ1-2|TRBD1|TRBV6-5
CASSYDAGQEYGYTF
TGTGCCAGCAGTTACGATGCCGGACAGGAATATGGCTACACCTTC
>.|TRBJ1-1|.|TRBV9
CASSVGGRDGERAFF
TGTGCCAGCAGCGTGGGCGGGAGGGACGGGGAACGAGCTTTCTTT
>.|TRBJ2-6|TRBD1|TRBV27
CASSFWDRVYSGANVLTF
TGTGCCAGCAGTTTTTGGGACAGGGTGTACTCTGGGGCCAACGTCCTGACTTTC
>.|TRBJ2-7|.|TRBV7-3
CASSLSAGPPYEQYF
TGTGCCAGCAGCTTATCAGCAGGCCCCCCCTACGAGCAGTACTTC
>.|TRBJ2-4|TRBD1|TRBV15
CATSPTGAHPKNIQYF
TGTGCCACCAGCCCCACAGGGGCGCACCCCAAAAACATTCAGTACTTC
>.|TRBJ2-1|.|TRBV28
CASSLLTGANEQFF
TGTGCCAGCAGTTTATTGACAGGCGCCAATGAGCAGTTCTTC
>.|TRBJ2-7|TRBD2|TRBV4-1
CASSRGTSGDKITPYEQYF
TGCGCCAGCAGCCGCGGGACTAGCGGGGATAAAATCACTCCCTACGAGCAGTACTTC
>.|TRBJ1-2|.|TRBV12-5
CASGHLGQYGYTF
TGTGCTAGTGGCCATCTAGGACAGTATGGCTACACCTTC
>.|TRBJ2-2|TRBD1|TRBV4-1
CASSSDRTNTGELFF
TGCGCCAGCAGCTCGGACAGGACGAACACCGGGGAGCTGTTTTTT